Listed here are 26 T cell receptor beta chains from one sample, sequenced in a study of blood T cell repertoires in COVID-19. Sequencing used immunoSEQ multiplex PCR; TCRdb keeps in-frame clones, though not all of them. The table includes about 160,000 clones, roughly 85% detected once. Sample: peripheral blood. The receptor source for this set is a human donor with acute or convalescent COVID-19. The donor label of this sample is uncertain.

The sample holds one count of this clone. This chain connects TRBV19 to TRBJ1-2; D remains ambiguous. Trimming stripped 8 bases from V and 4 bases from J, with 5 bases between. Per germline, CDR1 LNHDA and CDR2 SQIVND (reference sequence). This CDR3 has 10 amino acids. In DNA, the CDR3 is TGTGCCAGTCGGGGCTATGGCTACACCTTC. Its protein product is CASRGYGYTF.

V gene TRBV28 combines with J gene TRBJ2-2; 15 bases line up with TRBD2. CDR3 length equals 16 residues. Germline values: CDR1 MDHEN, CDR2 SYDVKM. V was pared by 5 bases and J by 5 bases, with 3 bases of the junction left unmatched. In nucleotides, the CDR3 is TGTGCCAGCAGTCTGGGACTAGCGGGGGGAACCGGGGAGCTGTTTTTT. Translation gives CASSLGLAGGTGELFF.

The rearrangement uses TRBV10-3 and TRBJ1-4; D call uncertain. The CDR3 runs 13 residues. In germline, CDR1 is ENHRY, CDR2 SYGVKD. V was trimmed by 8 bases and J by 3 bases, leaving 10 bases between them. The DNA for the CDR3 is TGTGCCATCTCTGGGAGGTCTAATGAAAAACTGTTTTTT. Translation gives CAISGRSNEKLFF.

This clone was detected a few times. V is TRBV9 and J is TRBJ1-6, with a weak D call TRBD1 (6 bases). The CDR3 totals 15 residues. Germline V gives CDR1 SGDLS, CDR2 YYNGEE. The V gene lost 6 bases and the J gene lost 7 bases, with 17 bases spanning the gap. The CDR3 loop is CASNAQGVGNSPLHF. As DNA, the CDR3 is TGTGCCAGCAACGCACAGGGAGTTGGCAATTCACCCCTCCACTTT.

This chain connects TRBV27 to TRBJ1-6; D unclear. Looked up from germline, CDR1 is MNHEY and CDR2 is SMNVEV (reference sequence). V lost 4 bases and J lost 9, with 16 bases in between. CDR3 size: 15 residues. The CDR3 sequence is CASSSRESSGSPLHF. CDR3 coding DNA: TGTGCCAGCAGTTCTCGCGAGAGTAGCGGTTCACCCCTCCACTTT.

This chain uses TRBV5-1 with TRBJ1-1, with 9 bases identical to TRBD1. The CDR3 runs 17 residues. V gave up 0 bases and J gave up 0 bases; unmatched junction bases: 6. CDR1 and CDR2 from the germline V gene are SGHRS and YFSETQ. Here the CDR3 DNA reads TGCGCCAGCAGCTTGGGGGACAGGGAGGCCCTGAACACTGAAGCTTTCTTT. This codes for CASSLGDREALNTEAFF.

The genes are TRBV29-1 and TRBJ1-1; 8 positions match TRBD1. This CDR3 has 13 amino acids. Germline lookup yields CDR1 SQVTM and CDR2 ANQGSEA. V gave up 7 bases and J gave up 4 bases; unmatched junction bases: 8. In DNA form, the CDR3 reads TGCAGCGCCCGACAGGGGATGGGCACTGAAGCTTTCTTT. Translated: CSARQGMGTEAFF.

Here the CDR3 reads CASKGDRRNTEAFF. DNA of the CDR3: TGTGCCAGCAAGGGGGACAGGCGGAACACTGAAGCTTTCTTT. The V call is TRBV6-5, the J call TRBJ1-1, with TRBD1 matching 8 bases. The ends lost 7 bases at V and 1 base at J; junction bases unmatched: 5. From germline, CDR1 is MNHEY and CDR2 SVGAGI. This CDR3 is built from 14 residues.

As to this clone: Other DNA sequences in this specimen translate into the identical CDR3. The chain couples TRBV11-3 to TRBJ2-1; D call uncertain. Looked up from germline, CDR1 is SGHNT and CDR2 is YENEEA. CDR3 length equals 13 residues. Trimming stripped 3 bases from V and 1 base from J, with 4 bases between. The CDR3 here is CASSFQSYNEQFF. In nucleotides, the CDR3 is TGTGCCAGCAGCTTCCAGTCCTACAATGAGCAGTTCTTC.

This clone occurred once. The gene calls are TRBV7-7 and TRBJ2-7; D remains ambiguous. V shed 4 bases and J shed 7 bases, with 8 bases lying between them. This CDR3 is built from 11 residues. CDR1 and CDR2 from the germline V gene are SSHAT and FNYEAQ (reference sequence). This CDR3 reads CASSSLGEQYF. CDR3 nucleotide sequence: TGTGCCAGCAGCTCTCTCGGGGAGCAGTACTTC.

The V and J genes are TRBV10-3 and TRBJ1-6; 9 nucleotides agree with TRBD1. The CDR3 has 15 residues. V lost 6 bases to trimming and J lost 9 bases; unmatched junction nucleotides: 9. The germline V gene has CDR1 ENHRY and CDR2 SYGVKD. CDR3 in DNA: TGTGCCATCAGCGCCGGGACAGGGACGGGTTCACCCCTCCACTTT. Amino acid sequence: CAISAGTGTGSPLHF.

This chain links TRBV3-1 (or the pseudogene TRBV3-2) with TRBJ2-5; D uncertain. The V end lost 0 bases, the J end lost 1 base, and 6 bases lay between the germline ends. This CDR3 is built from 14 residues. Germline V gene data show CDR1 as LGHDT and CDR2 as YNNKEL (reference sequence). CDR3 sequence reads: CASSQEILQETQYF. The CDR3 bases are TGTGCCAGCAGCCAAGAGATACTCCAAGAGACCCAGTACTTC.

The rearrangement uses TRBV6-2 or TRBV6-3 and TRBJ2-1; TRBD2 might be the D (5 bases). There are 16 residues in the CDR3. Trimming took off 6 bases at V and 5 bases at J, with 20 bases between the two ends. Germline V gene data show CDR1 as MNHEY and CDR2 as SVGEGT. The CDR3 sequence: CASSPGEARGHNEQFF. The CDR3 coding sequence is TGTGCCAGCAGCCCCGGAGAAGCCCGCGGGCACAATGAGCAGTTCTTC.

J is TRBJ1-3 and V is TRBV18; TRBD1 matches 8 bases. V shed 3 bases, J shed 4 bases, and the junction held 5 bases outside the gene matches. The CDR3 is made up of 15 amino acids. The V gene's germline CDR1 is KGHSH and CDR2 LQKENI. The CDR3 spells CASSPDRGGGNTIYF. CDR3 nucleotide sequence: TGTGCCAGCTCACCCGACAGGGGAGGCGGAAACACCATATATTTT.

The genes are TRBV18 and TRBJ2-2; no firm D call. Per the germline V gene, CDR1 is KGHSH and CDR2 is LQKENI. With 4 bases removed from V and 3 bases from J, the gap between germline ends came to 3 bases. This CDR3 has 12 amino acids. CDR3 nucleotides: TGTGCCAGCTCACGAGACACCGGGGAGCTGTTTTTT. It encodes CASSRDTGELFF.

This chain links TRBV13 with TRBJ1-3, with 8 bases matching TRBD1. Trimming cost V 1 base and J 0 bases; bases outside gene matches: 17. This CDR3 contains 21 residues. The V gene's germline CDR1 is PRHDT and CDR2 FYEKMQ (reference sequence). The CDR3, as DNA: TGTGCCAGCAGCTTAGTTTTTACGCCGGACAGGGTCCCTTACTCTGGAAACACCATATATTTT. Protein product: CASSLVFTPDRVPYSGNTIYF. The variable domain in full, completed from reference TRBV13 and TRBJ1-3, reads AAGVIQSPRHLIKEKRETATLKCYPIPRHDTVYWYQQGPGQDPQFLISFYEKMQSDKGSIPDRFSAQQFSDYHSELNMSSLELGDSALYFCASSLVFTPDRVPYSGNTIYFGEGSWLTVV.

The chain couples TRBV5-1 to TRBJ2-7, with 12 bases aligning to TRBD2. Germline assignment: CDR1 SGHRS and CDR2 YFSETQ. The CDR3 is 15 amino acids. V gave up 4 bases and J gave up 3 bases; unmatched junction bases: 5. The CDR3 DNA reads TGCGCCAGCAGCCAGACTAGCGGGGGATACTACGAGCAGTACTTC. Translating gives CASSQTSGGYYEQYF.

The V call is TRBV5-1, the J call TRBJ1-4; weak D call: TRBD1 (6 bases). In germline, CDR1 is SGHRS, CDR2 YFSETQ. This CDR3 has 14 amino acids. Deletions cut 1 base from V and 7 bases from J, with 11 bases between. CDR3 nucleotides: TGCGCCAGCAGCTTGAACAGGGATGGTGAAAAACTGTTTTTT. It translates to CASSLNRDGEKLFF.

The chain carries TRBV6-1 and TRBJ1-2, with D hard to call. This CDR3 has 13 residues. Germline values: CDR1 MNHNS, CDR2 SASEGT. Trimming pared 3 bases from V and 4 bases from J, leaving 9 bases between. CDR3 sequence (DNA): TGTGCCAGCAGTGACGCAGGCATCTATGGCTACACCTTC. It is translated as CASSDAGIYGYTF.

The chain uses TRBV12-3 or TRBV12-4 and TRBJ2-2; D is unresolved. V was clipped by 7 bases and J by 6 bases, with 9 bases between them. This CDR3 is 12 amino acids long. CDR3 in amino acids: CASTHRAGELFF. CDR3 DNA: TGTGCCAGCACCCACCGGGCCGGGGAGCTGTTTTTT.

Remarks on this clone: The same CDR3 can be traced to other DNA sequences in this sample. This chain uses TRBV7-9 with TRBJ1-1; the D is unclear. The V gene's germline CDR1 is SEHNR and CDR2 FQNEAQ (reference sequence). The ends were cut back, 2 bases at V and 1 base at J, with 5 bases in the middle. CDR3 length equals 13 residues. The CDR3 protein is CASSLNRNTEAFF. As DNA, the CDR3 is TGTGCCAGCAGCTTAAACAGGAACACTGAAGCTTTCTTT.

This clone is a singleton in its sample. The chain employs TRBV30 and TRBJ1-1; TRBD1 is a possible D gene (5 bases). The length of the CDR3 is 13 residues. Trimming pared 2 bases from V and 10 bases from J, leaving 17 bases between. The germline V gene encodes CDR1 GTSNPN and CDR2 SVGIG (reference sequence). In nucleotides, the CDR3 is TGTGCCTGGAGTATCCCCGGGGGATATGTAGCTTTCTTT. Its protein is CAWSIPGGYVAFF.

The V call is TRBV12-5, the J call TRBJ1-2, with 7 bases lining up with TRBD1. V trimming: 5 bases; J trimming: 8 bases; junction bases outside the gene matches: 14. This CDR3 contains 15 residues. Germline V gene sequence: CDR1 LGHNT, CDR2 FRNRAP. The CDR3 nucleotides are TGTGCTAGTGGTGGCGGACAGGCGGCCTTTTTAGGCTACACCTTC. Amino acids: CASGGGQAAFLGYTF.

The V and J genes are TRBV27 and TRBJ2-7, with 7 bases identical to TRBD1. CDR3 length: 17 residues. Germline lookup yields CDR1 MNHEY and CDR2 SMNVEV (reference sequence). V dropped 4 bases and J dropped 4; count of bases not matched to a gene: 16. CDR3 loop: CASSSYLRQGTLYEQYF. The CDR3 region has the DNA TGTGCCAGCAGTTCTTACCTCCGACAGGGCACCCTTTACGAGCAGTACTTC.

V is TRBV4-2 and J is TRBJ1-3, with D uncertain. CDR1 is LGHNA and CDR2 is YNFKEQ in the germline V gene. The CDR3 consists of 14 residues. The V end lost 1 base, the J end lost 2 bases, and 6 bases lay between the germline ends. CDR3 loop: CASSQGQAGNTIYF. The CDR3 nucleotides are TGTGCCAGCAGCCAAGGGCAGGCTGGAAACACCATATATTTT.

This chain joins TRBV28 and TRBJ1-1, with D possibly matching TRBD1 (5 bases). The CDR3 length is 14 residues. Per germline, CDR1 MDHEN and CDR2 SYDVKM. V lost 10 bases, J lost 0 bases, and 15 bases lay in between. CDR3 sequence reads: CATTSGGLNTEAFF. CDR3 bases: TGTGCCACTACATCGGGGGGGTTGAACACTGAAGCTTTCTTT.